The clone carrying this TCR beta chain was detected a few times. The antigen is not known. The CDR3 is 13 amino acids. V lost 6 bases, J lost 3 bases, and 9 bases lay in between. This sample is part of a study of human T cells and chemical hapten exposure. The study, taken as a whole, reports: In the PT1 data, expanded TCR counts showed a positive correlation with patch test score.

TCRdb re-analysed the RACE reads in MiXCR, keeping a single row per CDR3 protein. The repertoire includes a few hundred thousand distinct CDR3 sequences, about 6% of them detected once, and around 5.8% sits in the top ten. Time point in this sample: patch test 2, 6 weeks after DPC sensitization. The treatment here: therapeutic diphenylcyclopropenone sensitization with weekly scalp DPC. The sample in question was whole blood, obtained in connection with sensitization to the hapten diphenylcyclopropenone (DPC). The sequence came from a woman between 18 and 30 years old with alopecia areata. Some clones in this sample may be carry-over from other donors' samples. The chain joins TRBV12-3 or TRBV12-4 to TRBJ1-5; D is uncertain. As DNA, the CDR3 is TGTGCCAGCAGCCGGCCTACCAATCAGCCCCAGCATTTT. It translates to CASSRPTNQPQHF.